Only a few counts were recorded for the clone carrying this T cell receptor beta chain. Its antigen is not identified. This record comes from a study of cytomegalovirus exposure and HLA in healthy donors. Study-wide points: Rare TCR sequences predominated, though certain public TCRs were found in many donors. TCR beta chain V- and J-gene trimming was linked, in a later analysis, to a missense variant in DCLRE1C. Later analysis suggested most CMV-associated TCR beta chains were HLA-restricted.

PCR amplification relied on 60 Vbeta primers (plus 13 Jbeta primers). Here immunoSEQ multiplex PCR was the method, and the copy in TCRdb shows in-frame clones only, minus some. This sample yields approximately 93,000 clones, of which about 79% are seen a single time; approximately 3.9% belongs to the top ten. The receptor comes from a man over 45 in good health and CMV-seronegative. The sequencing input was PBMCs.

The DNA for the CDR3 is TGTGCCAGCCGAGAAGCGGTAGCGGGAGGATCCTACGAGCAGTACTTC. It is translated as CASREAVAGGSYEQYF. This chain links TRBV6-1 with TRBJ2-7, with 10 nucleotides matching TRBD2. The length of the CDR3 is 16 residues. The germline gives CDR1 MNHNS, CDR2 SASEGT. J was trimmed by 1 base and V by 8 bases; bases with no gene match: 11.